A selection of T cell receptor beta chains follows, all from one sample in a study of T-cell reconstitution after alpha-beta-depleted transplantation in children. In TCRdb, the PCR reads were re-called with MiXCR into one record per CDR3 protein. The data contain around 600,000 distinct CDR3 sequences, around a sixth of them seen just once; the ten biggest clones take up approximately 1%. The sample consisted of PBMCs from the stem cell graft donor, taken from the stem cell graft. Every receptor here comes from a human donor who donated a stem cell graft to a child with acute myeloid leukemia. The CDR3 runs from the conserved cysteine through the conserved F or W.

V	J	CDR3
TRBV20-1	TRBJ2-3	CSARRPALGTGRSSTQYF
TRBV20-1	TRBJ2-6	CSAIGGTGANVLTF
TRBV25-1	TRBJ2-5	CASGLPGAQETQYF
TRBV10-3	TRBJ2-7	CAISDRVNVVGDGVYEQYF
TRBV4-1	TRBJ2-7	CASSHPISGVYEQYF
TRBV20-1	TRBJ2-5	CSARDPSAGGREETQYF
TRBV7-2	TRBJ2-4	CASSSPGQPIAKNIQYF
TRBV7-9	TRBJ2-5	CASSPPAGETQYF
TRBV25-1	TRBJ2-3	CASSPKHVDTQYF
TRBV12-3/TRBV12-4	TRBJ1-2	CASSLAGVYYGYTF
TRBV29-1	TRBJ2-3	CSVEDRAIAVYTDTQYF
TRBV20-1	TRBJ1-3	CSAVAGVSGNTIYF
TRBV12-5	TRBJ2-7	CASGWGTGGDEQYF
TRBV11-2	TRBJ2-3	CASSLGDNPPGDTQYF